The T cell receptor beta chain described here comes from a study of blood T cell repertoires in COVID-19. Study-level background: Researchers got acute and convalescent COVID-19 samples from the United States, Italy and Spain.

V lost 4 bases and J 2 bases, leaving 8 bases between the germline ends. The CDR3 length is 14 residues. The germline V gene encodes CDR1 MNHEY and CDR2 SVGEGT. Produced via immunoSEQ multiplex PCR; TCRdb's table is partial and in-frame only. Altogether more than 65,000 clones are present, roughly 80% being singletons, with the ten largest covering about 5.6%. Material for sequencing was peripheral blood. V usage is TRBV6-2 or TRBV6-3 and J usage is TRBJ2-2; D not certain. This clonotype was sampled from a man aged 60-69 years with active or convalescent COVID-19. CDR3 residues: CASSSRQNTGELFF. The CDR3 region has the DNA TGTGCCAGCAGTTCCCGACAAAACACCGGGGAGCTGTTTTTT.